Listed below are T cell receptor beta chains from one sample, sequenced in a study of OX40 agonist ivuxolimab in advanced cancers. Clones were sequenced by immunoSEQ multiplex PCR, and TCRdb holds only the in-frame ones, with some missing. The sample has roughly 50,000 clones, 92% seen once; the top ten hold roughly 6.3%. The source was CD4+ or CD8+ T cells sorted from blood, collected in a trial of the OX40 agonist ivuxolimab. These receptors were obtained from an adult with an advanced solid tumor such as melanoma, head and neck, liver or kidney cancer. CDR3s leave out the opening cysteine and the closing phenylalanine or tryptophan. Clone size is given for some rows only: seen once, a few or many times, or a class if the clone is expanded.

once | TRBJ1-1 | TRBV6-5 | ASSYSAGRNTEAF
- | TRBJ2-3 | TRBV7-8 | ASSLGPNLSTDTQY
- | TRBJ1-1 | TRBV27 | ASSHSTGMNTEAF
- | TRBJ2-5 | TRBV27 | ASSPRLSQETQY
- | TRBJ2-5 | TRBV25-1 | ASGRGGDQETQY
once | TRBJ1-2 | TRBV6-5 | ASSLNRESGYT
- | TRBJ2-2 | TRBV19 | AIQTGGTGELF
once | TRBJ2-5 | TRBV10-3 | ATGTDLTQY
- | TRBJ2-1 | TRBV19 | ASRFRSGTGVSNEQF
- | TRBJ1-5 | TRBV27 | ASSFGTGGNQPQH
- | TRBJ1-2 | TRBV30 | AWSVRELDRAYGYT
- | TRBJ1-5 | TRBV28 | ASSLPPAGNQPQH
- | TRBJ2-2 | TRBV19 | ASSIVFSPSLELF
- | TRBJ1-5 | TRBV21-1 | ASSKDGEPQH
- | TRBJ2-3 | TRBV13 | ASAVGTDTQY
- | TRBJ1-1 | TRBV5-6 | ASSAQDRVYVEAF
- | TRBJ2-4 | TRBV19 | ASSIAPPQGGLAKNIQY
- | TRBJ2-3 | TRBV2 | ASSGTASASTDTQY
- | TRBJ1-5 | TRBV13 | ASSFLGQGAGQPQH
few | TRBJ1-2 | TRBV18 | ASSRGAYGYT